The 8 T cell receptor beta chains in this list originate from one sample, sequenced in a study of blood T cell repertoires in COVID-19. The data were produced by immunoSEQ multiplex PCR, yet TCRdb's version contains in-frame clones alone and is incomplete. The sample shows around 300,000 clones, about nine tenths of them seen only once. Input material: peripheral blood. These receptors were collected from a woman in her 40s who had recovered from COVID-19.

The chain uses TRBV5-1 and TRBJ2-2, with 7 nucleotides matching TRBD2. CDR1 SGHRS and CDR2 YFSETQ come from the germline V gene. V trimming: 0 bases; J trimming: 7 bases; junction bases outside the gene matches: 0. The CDR3 length is 13 residues. Written as DNA, the CDR3 is TGCGCCAGCAGCTTGGAGCGGGGCGGGGAGCTGTTTTTT. Translation: CASSLERGGELFF.

The J gene is TRBJ2-7, the V gene TRBV27, with D possibly matching TRBD1 (5 bases). Trimming removed 2 bases at V and 3 bases at J, with 8 bases between. Germline loops: CDR1 MNHEY, CDR2 SMNVEV (reference sequence). This CDR3 contains 13 residues. The CDR3 DNA is TGTGCCAGCAGTTTACGGCAGGGCTACGAGCAGTACTTC. Translated, it gives CASSLRQGYEQYF.

This clone was counted once. The chain uses TRBV6-2 or TRBV6-3 and TRBJ2-7; no firm D call. V was cut by 6 bases and J by 2 bases, with 11 bases left in between. CDR3 length: 13 residues. Germline-derived CDR1 and CDR2 are MNHEY and SVGEGT. CDR3 DNA sequence: TGTGCCAGCAGGCCTTCATCCACCTACGAGCAGTACTTC. This encodes CASRPSSTYEQYF.

V is TRBV9 and J is TRBJ2-1, with 10 bases aligning to TRBD1. The germline gives CDR1 SGDLS, CDR2 YYNGEE. CDR3 length: 15 amino acids. J gave up 7 bases and V 0 bases, and 4 bases lay outside the gene matches. The chain's CDR3 is CASSVDWTGGNEQFF. CDR3 DNA sequence: TGTGCCAGCAGCGTAGACTGGACAGGGGGAAATGAGCAGTTCTTC.

The chain employs TRBV7-3 and TRBJ2-2; TRBD2 might be the D (6 bases). Trimming pared 4 bases from V and 3 bases from J, leaving 18 bases between. Germline CDR1 reads SGHTA; CDR2 reads FQGTGA. CDR3 length: 17 amino acids. CDR3 region: CASSSTLLAGHTGELFF. The CDR3 DNA follows: TGTGCCAGCAGCTCAACGCTACTAGCCGGTCACACCGGGGAGCTGTTTTTT.

The V gene is TRBV28, the J gene TRBJ1-6; possibly TRBD1 for D (5 bases). The CDR3 covers 12 residues. The V gene's germline CDR1 is MDHEN and CDR2 SYDVKM. V gave up 7 bases and J gave up 9 bases, with 10 bases separating them. This CDR3 reads CASTGFGSPLHF. In DNA form, the CDR3 reads TGTGCCAGCACAGGGTTCGGTTCACCCCTCCACTTT.

The table lists this clone with a few counts. The V gene is TRBV2, the J gene TRBJ2-7; TRBD2 matches at 7 bases. CDR3 length: 16 amino acids. V lost 5 bases and J lost 1; bases outside the gene matches: 11. Germline CDR1 and CDR2: SNHLY and FYNNEI. The CDR3: CASSRSLAEGSYEQYF. For the CDR3, the DNA is TGTGCCAGCAGTAGGTCCCTAGCGGAGGGGTCCTACGAGCAGTACTTC.

In DNA form, the CDR3 reads TGTGCCAGCTCACCAACAGGGAGGGATGAAAAACTGTTTTTT. This sequence encodes CASSPTGRDEKLFF. The chain recombines TRBV18 with TRBJ1-4, with D perhaps matching TRBD1 (6 bases). Trimming took off 2 bases at V and 6 bases at J, with 10 bases between the two ends. CDR1 and CDR2 from the germline V gene are KGHSH and LQKENI. The CDR3 totals 14 residues.